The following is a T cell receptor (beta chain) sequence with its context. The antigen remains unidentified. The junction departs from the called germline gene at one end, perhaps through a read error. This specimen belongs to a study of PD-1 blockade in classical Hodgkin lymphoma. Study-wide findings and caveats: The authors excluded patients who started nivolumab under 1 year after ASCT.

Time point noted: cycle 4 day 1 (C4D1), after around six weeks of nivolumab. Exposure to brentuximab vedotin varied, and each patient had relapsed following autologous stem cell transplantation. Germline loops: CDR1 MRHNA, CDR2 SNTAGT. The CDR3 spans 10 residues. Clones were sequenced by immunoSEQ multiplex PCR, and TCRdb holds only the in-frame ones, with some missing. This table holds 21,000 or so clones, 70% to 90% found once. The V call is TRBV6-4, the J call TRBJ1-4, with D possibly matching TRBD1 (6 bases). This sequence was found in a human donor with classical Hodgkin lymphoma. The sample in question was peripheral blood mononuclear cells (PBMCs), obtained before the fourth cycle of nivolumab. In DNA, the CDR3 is TGTGCCAGCAGTGACTCGCGACAGGCTTTT. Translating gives CASSDSRQAF.